This T cell receptor beta chain came from a study of regulatory T cells in long-lasting Graves disease. Study details: Patients newly diagnosed with Graves' had been on antithyroid drugs for under 3 months.

CDR1 SEHNR and CDR2 FQNEAQ come from the germline V gene (reference sequence). This CDR3 is built from 15 residues. Trimming left V 5 bases short and J 3 bases short, with 15 bases between. This clonotype has a count of ten or more. Time point described: newly diagnosed GD, antithyroid drugs for less than 3 months. Scientists built the TCR library using RNA that was extracted from PBMCs. Combining iRepertoire HTBI primers with Arm-PCR of CDR3 regions, the authors built TCR beta libraries. One entry per CDR3 protein, called by TCRdb with MiXCR from the multiplex PCR reads. The profile shows a few hundred thousand distinct CDR3 sequences, 15% to 20% of them singletons. In addition, the sample was reused for a study of T cells in Graves' hyperthyroidism and ophthalmopathy.

The material was peripheral blood mononuclear cells (PBMCs), obtained at new diagnosis, from a patient treated with antithyroid drugs. The chain joins TRBV7-9 to TRBJ2-3, with D possibly matching TRBD2 (5 bases). The source is a woman aged 18-30 years with Graves disease. As DNA, the CDR3 is TGTGCCAGCAGCCAAGCTTCCGGGGAGACAGATACGCAGTATTTT. Translation gives CASSQASGETDTQYF.